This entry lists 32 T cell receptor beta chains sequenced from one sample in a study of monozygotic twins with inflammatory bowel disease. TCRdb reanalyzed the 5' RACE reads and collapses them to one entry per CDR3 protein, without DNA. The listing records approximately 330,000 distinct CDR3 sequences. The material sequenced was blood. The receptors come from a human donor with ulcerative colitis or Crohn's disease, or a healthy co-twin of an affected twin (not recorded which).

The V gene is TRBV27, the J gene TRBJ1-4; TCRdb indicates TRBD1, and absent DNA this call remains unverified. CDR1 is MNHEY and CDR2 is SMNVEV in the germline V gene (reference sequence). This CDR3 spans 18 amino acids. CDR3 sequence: CASSLSVQGGTVNEKLFF. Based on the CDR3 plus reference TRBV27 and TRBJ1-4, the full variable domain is EAQVTQNPRYLITVTGKKLTVTCSQNMNHEYMSWYRQDPGLGLRQIYYSMNVEVTDKGDVPEGYKVSRKEKRNFPLILESPSPNQTSLYFCASSLSVQGGTVNEKLFFGSGTQLSVL.

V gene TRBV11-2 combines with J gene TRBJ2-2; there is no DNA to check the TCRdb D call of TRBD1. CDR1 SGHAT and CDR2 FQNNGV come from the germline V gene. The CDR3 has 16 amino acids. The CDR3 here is CASSPIGGGRSGELFF. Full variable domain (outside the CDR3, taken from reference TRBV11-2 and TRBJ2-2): EAGVAQSPRYKIIEKRQSVAFWCNPISGHATLYWYQQILGQGPKLLIQFQNNGVVDDSQLPKDRFSAERLKGVDSTLKIQPAKLEDSAVYLCASSPIGGGRSGELFFGEGSRLTVL.

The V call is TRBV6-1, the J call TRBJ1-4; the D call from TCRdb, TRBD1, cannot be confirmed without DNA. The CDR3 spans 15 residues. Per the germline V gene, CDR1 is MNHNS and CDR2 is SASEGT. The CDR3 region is CASSPQTGVNEKLFF.

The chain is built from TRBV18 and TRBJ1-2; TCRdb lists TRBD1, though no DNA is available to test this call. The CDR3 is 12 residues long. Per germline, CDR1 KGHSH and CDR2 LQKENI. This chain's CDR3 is CASSYPGGGYTF.

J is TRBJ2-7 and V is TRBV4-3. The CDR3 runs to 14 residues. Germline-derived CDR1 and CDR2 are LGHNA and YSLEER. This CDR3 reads CASSPSWDSYEQYF.

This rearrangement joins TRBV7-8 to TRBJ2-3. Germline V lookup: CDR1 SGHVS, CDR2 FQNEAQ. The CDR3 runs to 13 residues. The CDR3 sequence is CASSLYGSDTQYF.

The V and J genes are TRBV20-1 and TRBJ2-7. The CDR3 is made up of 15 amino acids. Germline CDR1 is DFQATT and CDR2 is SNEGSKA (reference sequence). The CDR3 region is CSARRIRQGIDEQYF.

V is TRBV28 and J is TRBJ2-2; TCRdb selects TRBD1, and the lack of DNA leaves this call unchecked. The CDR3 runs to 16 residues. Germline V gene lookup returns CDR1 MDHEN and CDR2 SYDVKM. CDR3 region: CASSPNLGGSTGELFF.

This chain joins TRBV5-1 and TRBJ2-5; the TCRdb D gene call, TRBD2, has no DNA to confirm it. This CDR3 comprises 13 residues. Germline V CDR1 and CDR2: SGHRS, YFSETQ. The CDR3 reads CASSQGPQETQYF.

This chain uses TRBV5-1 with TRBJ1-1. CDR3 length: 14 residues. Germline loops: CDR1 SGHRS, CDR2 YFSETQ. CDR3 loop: CASSLSRPGTEAFF.

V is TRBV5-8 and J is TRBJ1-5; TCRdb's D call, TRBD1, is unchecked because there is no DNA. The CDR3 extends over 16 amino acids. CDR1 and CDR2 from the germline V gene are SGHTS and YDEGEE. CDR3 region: CASSSSGTGINQPQHF.

The CDR3 reads CACHRGNTEAFF. The chain is built from TRBV6-6 and TRBJ1-1; TCRdb's D call, TRBD1, is unchecked because there is no DNA. The germline gives CDR1 MNHNY, CDR2 SVGAGI (reference sequence). The CDR3 runs to 12 residues.

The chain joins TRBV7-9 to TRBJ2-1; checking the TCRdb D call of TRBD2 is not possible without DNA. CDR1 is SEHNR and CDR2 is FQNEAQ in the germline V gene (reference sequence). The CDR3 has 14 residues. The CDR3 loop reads CASSFGLGSNEQFF.

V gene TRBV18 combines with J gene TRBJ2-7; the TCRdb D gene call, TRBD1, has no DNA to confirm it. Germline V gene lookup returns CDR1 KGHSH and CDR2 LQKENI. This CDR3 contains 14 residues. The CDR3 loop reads CASSPGQGTHEQYF.

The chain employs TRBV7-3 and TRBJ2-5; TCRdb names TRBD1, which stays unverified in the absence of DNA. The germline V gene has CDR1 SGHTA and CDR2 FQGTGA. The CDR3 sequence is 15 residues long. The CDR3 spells CASSLVTGGVETQYF. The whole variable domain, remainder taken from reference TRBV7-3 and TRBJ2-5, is GAGVSQTPSNKVTEKGKYVELRCDPISGHTALYWYRQSLGQGPEFLIYFQGTGAADDSGLPNDRFFAVRPEGSVSTLKIQRTERGDSAVYLCASSLVTGGVETQYFGPGTRLLVL.

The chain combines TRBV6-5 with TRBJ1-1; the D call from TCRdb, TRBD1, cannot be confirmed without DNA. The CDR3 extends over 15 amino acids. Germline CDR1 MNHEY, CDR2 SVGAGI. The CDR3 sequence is CASSSPTGGLSEAFF.

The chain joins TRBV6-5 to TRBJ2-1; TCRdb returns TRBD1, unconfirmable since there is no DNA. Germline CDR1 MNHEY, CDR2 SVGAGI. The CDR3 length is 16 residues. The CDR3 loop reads CASSYGRGLTYNEQFF.

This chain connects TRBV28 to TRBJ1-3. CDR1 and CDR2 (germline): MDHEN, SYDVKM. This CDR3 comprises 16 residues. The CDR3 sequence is CASSSLMGLSGNTIYF.

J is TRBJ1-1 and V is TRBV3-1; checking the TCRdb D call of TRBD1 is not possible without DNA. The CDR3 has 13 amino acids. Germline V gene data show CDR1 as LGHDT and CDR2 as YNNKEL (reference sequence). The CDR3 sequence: CASSRGQGTEAFF.

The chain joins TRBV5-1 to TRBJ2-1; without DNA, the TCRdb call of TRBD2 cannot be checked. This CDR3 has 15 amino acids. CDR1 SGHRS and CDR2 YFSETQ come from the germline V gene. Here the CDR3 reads CASSVGTIDLNEQFF.

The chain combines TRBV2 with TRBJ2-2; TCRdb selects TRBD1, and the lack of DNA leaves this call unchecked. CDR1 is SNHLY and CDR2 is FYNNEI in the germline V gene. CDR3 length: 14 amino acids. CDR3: CASSEWDGTGELFF.

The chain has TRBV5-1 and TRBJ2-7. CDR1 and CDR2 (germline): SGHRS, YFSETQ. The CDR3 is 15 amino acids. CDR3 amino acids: CASRWGYQSAYEQYF.

The CDR3 loop reads CASSLPGQGVYEQYF. V is TRBV18 and J is TRBJ2-7; TCRdb outputs TRBD1, but without DNA this stays unchecked. CDR3 size: 15 residues. The germline CDR1 and CDR2 sequences are KGHSH and LQKENI.

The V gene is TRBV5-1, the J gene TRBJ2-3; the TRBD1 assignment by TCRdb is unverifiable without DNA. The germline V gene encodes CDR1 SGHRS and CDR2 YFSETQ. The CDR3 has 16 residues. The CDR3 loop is CASSITNADRPNTQYF.

This chain's CDR3 is CASSPPSSEAFF. The V and J genes are TRBV25-1 and TRBJ1-1; TCRdb indicates TRBD1, and absent DNA this call remains unverified. CDR3 length: 12 amino acids. Germline-derived CDR1 and CDR2 are MGHDK and SYGVNS.

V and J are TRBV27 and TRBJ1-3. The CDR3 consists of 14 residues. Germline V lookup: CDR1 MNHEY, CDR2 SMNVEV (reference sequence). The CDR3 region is CASKRQGSGNTIYF.

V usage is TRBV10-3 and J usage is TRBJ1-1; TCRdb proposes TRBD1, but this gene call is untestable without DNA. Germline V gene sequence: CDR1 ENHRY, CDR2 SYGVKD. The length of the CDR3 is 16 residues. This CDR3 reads CAISESWDRGNTEAFF.

The CDR3 reads CASSLQGKFRYEQYF. The chain couples TRBV5-1 to TRBJ2-7; TCRdb's D call of TRBD1 is untestable without DNA. Germline loops: CDR1 SGHRS, CDR2 YFSETQ. The CDR3 is 15 residues long.

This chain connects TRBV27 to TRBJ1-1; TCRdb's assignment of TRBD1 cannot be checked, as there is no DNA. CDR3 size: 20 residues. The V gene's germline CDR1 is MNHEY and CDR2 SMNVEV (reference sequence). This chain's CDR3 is CASSLKIYSGTGAKYTEAFF.

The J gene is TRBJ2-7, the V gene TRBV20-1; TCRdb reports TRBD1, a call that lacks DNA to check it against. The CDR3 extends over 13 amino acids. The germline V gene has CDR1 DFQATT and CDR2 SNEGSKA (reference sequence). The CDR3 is CSAIQGAKNEQYF.

The CDR3 protein is CASSSLYRAHEQYF. The rearrangement uses TRBV7-7 and TRBJ2-7; TCRdb designates TRBD1, a call that cannot be tested without DNA. This CDR3 has 14 residues. Germline lookup yields CDR1 SSHAT and CDR2 FNYEAQ (reference sequence). The variable domain in full, completed from reference TRBV7-7 and TRBJ2-7, reads GAGVSQSPRYKVTKRGQDVTLRCDPISSHATLYWYQQALGQGPEFLTYFNYEAQPDKSGLPSDRFSAERPEGSISTLTIQRTEQRDSAMYRCASSSLYRAHEQYFGPGTRLTVT.

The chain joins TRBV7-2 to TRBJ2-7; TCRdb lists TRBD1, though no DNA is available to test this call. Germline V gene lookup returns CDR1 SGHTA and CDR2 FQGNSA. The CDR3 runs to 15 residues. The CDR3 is CASSRDRGQSYEQYF.